The 18 T cell receptor beta chains in this list originate from one sample, sequenced in a study of blood T cells in healthy people across ages. Combining a sample-barcoded 5' primer with a J-beta primer mix, a second PCR ran for roughly 7 to 11 cycles. TCRdb re-called the 5' RACE reads with MiXCR, one entry per CDR3 protein. The table includes 800,000 or so distinct CDR3 sequences, around 25% detected once. The sample was also reused in another study, on T cells of mothers and their children.

Sequences were obtained from blood. These receptors originate from a boy aged 5 to 17 in good health.

The gene calls are TRBV6-6 and TRBJ1-3; D gene unclear. V dropped 2 bases and J dropped 0 bases, with 8 bases sitting between them. The length of the CDR3 is 15 residues. Per the germline V gene, CDR1 is MNHNY and CDR2 is SVGAGI (reference sequence). CDR3 bases: TGTGCCAGCAGTTACGGTGGTAGCTCTGGAAACACCATATATTTT. It specifies CASSYGGSSGNTIYF.

This clonotype has just a few counts. The chain uses TRBV12-3 or TRBV12-4 and TRBJ2-5; TRBD2 agrees at 8 bases. The V segment lost 5 bases and the J segment 8 bases; nucleotides outside the gene matches: 13. CDR3 length: 15 residues. Here the CDR3 DNA reads TGTGCCAGCAGTCCTCTTGGGGCGGGGGGTTTTACCCAGTACTTC. Translated: CASSPLGAGGFTQYF.

The sample holds a few counts of this clonotype. This rearrangement joins TRBV20-1 to TRBJ2-3, with 7 bases matching TRBD2. The trim removed 6 bases at V and 6 bases at J, leaving 9 bases unmatched. The CDR3 covers 13 residues. CDR1 and CDR2 from the germline V gene are DFQATT and SNEGSKA (reference sequence). The CDR3 sequence: CSAMGPGGDTQYF. The CDR3, as DNA: TGCAGTGCCATGGGACCCGGGGGGGATACGCAGTATTTT.

The chain joins TRBV19 to TRBJ1-2; possible D gene TRBD1, 5 bases. Germline V gene lookup returns CDR1 LNHDA and CDR2 SQIVND (reference sequence). V was clipped by 8 bases and J by 8 bases, with 15 bases between them. The CDR3 extends over 12 amino acids. Here the CDR3 DNA reads TGTGCCAGTCGCCTCCCAGGGATCGGCTACACCTTC. It yields the protein CASRLPGIGYTF.

Here the CDR3 DNA reads TGTGCCAGCAGTGCCTTAGCGGAACCTCCCTACGAGCAGTACTTC. Encoded protein: CASSALAEPPYEQYF. J is TRBJ2-7 and V is TRBV25-1; perhaps TRBD2 as D (6 bases). With 4 bases removed from V and 2 bases from J, the gap between germline ends came to 15 bases. The CDR3 consists of 15 residues. Per germline, CDR1 MGHDK and CDR2 SYGVNS.

The genes are TRBV7-3 and TRBJ2-5, with 10 nucleotides matching TRBD1. The CDR3 is 16 amino acids. CDR1 and CDR2 from the germline V gene are SGHTA and FQGTGA. Trimming took 2 bases from V and 5 from J; bases not matched to a gene: 8. The CDR3 DNA reads TGTGCCAGCAGCTTATTTCGGGACAGGGGTCGGGAGACCCAGTACTTC. Translated, it gives CASSLFRDRGRETQYF.

The V gene is TRBV4-3, the J gene TRBJ1-2; possibly TRBD1 for D (5 bases). There are 15 residues in the CDR3. V was pared by 0 bases and J by 7 bases, with 15 bases between. Germline CDR1 is LGHNA and CDR2 is YSLEER. The CDR3 loop reads CASSQDSGWGGGYTF. The CDR3 nucleotides read TGCGCCAGCAGCCAAGACTCAGGGTGGGGTGGTGGCTACACCTTC.

In this sample, this clonotype turned up a few times. The V and J genes are TRBV20-1 and TRBJ1-6, with TRBD1 matching over 11 bases. J lost 7 bases, V lost 6 bases, and 8 bases had no gene match. Germline assignment: CDR1 DFQATT and CDR2 SNEGSKA (reference sequence). The CDR3 covers 15 residues. The CDR3 is CSAHGTGGFNSPLHF. CDR3 sequence (DNA): TGCAGTGCCCACGGGACAGGGGGGTTCAATTCACCCCTCCACTTT.

This clonotype has only a few counts. The rearrangement uses TRBV28 and TRBJ2-1; D is possibly TRBD1 (5 bases). The CDR3 contains 12 residues. Trimming removed 6 bases from V and 8 bases from J, with 11 bases in between. Germline CDR1 MDHEN, CDR2 SYDVKM. This chain's CDR3 is CASSPGQYEQFF. The DNA for the CDR3 is TGTGCCAGCAGCCCCGGACAATATGAGCAGTTCTTC.

This clonotype appeared a few times. The rearrangement uses TRBV9 and TRBJ2-7, with 12 bases fitting TRBD2. This CDR3 has 15 amino acids. Per germline, CDR1 SGDLS and CDR2 YYNGEE. V dropped 0 bases and J dropped 5; count of bases not matched to a gene: 3. The CDR3 region is CASSVGGLAGDEQYF. The CDR3 DNA follows: TGTGCCAGCAGCGTAGGGGGACTAGCGGGCGACGAGCAGTACTTC. The full variable domain, completed using reference TRBV9 and TRBJ2-7, is DSGVTQTPKHLITATGQRVTLRCSPRSGDLSVYWYQQSLDQGLQFLIQYYNGEERAKGNILERFSAQQFPDLHSELNLSSLELGDSALYFCASSVGGLAGDEQYFGPGTRLTVT.

The gene calls are TRBV25-1 and TRBJ2-6; weak D call: TRBD1 (6 bases). Trimming took 7 bases from V and 0 from J, leaving 19 bases between them. This CDR3 spans 18 amino acids. Germline assignment: CDR1 MGHDK and CDR2 SYGVNS. The DNA of the CDR3 is TGTGCCAGCACCGCTCAGACAGGAACCAACTCTGGGGCCAACGTCCTGACTTTC. This gives the protein CASTAQTGTNSGANVLTF.

J is TRBJ2-7 and V is TRBV2, with TRBD2 as a possible D gene (5 bases). CDR1 and CDR2 (germline): SNHLY, FYNNEI. This CDR3 has 14 amino acids. Trimming pared 6 bases from V and 3 bases from J, leaving 15 bases between. This CDR3 reads CASSARGSGYEQYF. CDR3 DNA: TGTGCCAGCAGCGCCCGGGGTAGTGGCTACGAGCAGTACTTC.

This clonotype has just a few counts. The rearrangement uses TRBV15 and TRBJ2-1; no reliable D call. V lost 1 base and J lost 3, with 16 bases in between. Looked up from germline, CDR1 is LNHNV and CDR2 is YYDKDF (reference sequence). The CDR3 covers 17 residues. The CDR3 sequence: CATSRALLMQDYNEQFF. The CDR3 DNA follows: TGTGCCACCAGCAGAGCTCTATTAATGCAAGACTACAATGAGCAGTTCTTC.

This clonotype showed up many times. The CDR3 DNA is TGTGCCAGCAGTTTACACCAGGGTCGTAATGAAAAACTGTTTTTT. This translates into CASSLHQGRNEKLFF. This chain uses TRBV27 with TRBJ1-4, with D perhaps TRBD1 (5 bases). V lost 2 bases, J lost 4 bases, and 11 bases lay in between. Germline V gene sequence: CDR1 MNHEY, CDR2 SMNVEV (reference sequence). The CDR3 is made up of 15 amino acids.

In this sample, this clonotype turned up a few times. This chain connects TRBV5-1 to TRBJ2-5, with 8 nucleotides matching TRBD2. Germline-derived CDR1 and CDR2 are SGHRS and YFSETQ. CDR3 length: 15 residues. Trimming removed 0 bases from V and 5 bases from J; junction bases left unmatched: 6. CDR3 amino acids: CASSLAAAGGETQYF. CDR3 bases: TGCGCCAGCAGCTTGGCCGCTGCGGGGGGCGAGACCCAGTACTTC.

The V gene is TRBV25-1, the J gene TRBJ2-5; D is possibly TRBD2 (6 bases). Trimming removed 8 bases at V and 13 bases at J, with 14 bases between. CDR3 length: 10 residues. Germline V gene data show CDR1 as MGHDK and CDR2 as SYGVNS. The CDR3 here is CASGGDTLYF. The CDR3 region has the DNA TGTGCCAGCGGAGGGGATACGCTGTACTTC.

This clonotype was observed a few times. This rearrangement joins TRBV6-2 or TRBV6-3 to TRBJ2-1; TRBD2 matches 11 bases. Germline CDR1 reads MNHEY; CDR2 reads SVGEGT. Unmatched junction bases numbered 6, after V lost 2 bases and J lost 6 bases. This CDR3 comprises 16 residues. The CDR3: CASSYPRSGRANEQFF. The CDR3 nucleotides are TGTGCCAGCAGTTACCCCCGTAGCGGGAGGGCCAATGAGCAGTTCTTC.

Concerning this clonotype: At one of its ends the junction is not consistent with the germline gene, which may arise from a read error. J is TRBJ2-5 and V is TRBV18; the match to TRBD2 covers 9 bases. Germline lookup yields CDR1 KGHSH and CDR2 LQKENI. The CDR3 runs 15 residues. CDR3 sequence (DNA): TGTGCCAGCTCACCATCTCTAGCGGGGCAAGAGGCCCAGTACTTC. Amino acid sequence: CASSPSLAGQEAQYF.